A few counts support the clone carrying this TCR beta chain. Its antigen is unidentified. Gene names refer to mouse genes. Profiling relied on immunoSEQ multiplex PCR, and the TCRdb table lists in-frame clones only, not all of them. The sample records 7,000 to 8,000 clones, 45% to 65% being singletons. This entry is derived from a study of tissue T cells after allogeneic stem cell transplantation. Study-wide points: Only a limited share of tissue TCRs appeared in blood or spleen. TCR repertoires tracked anatomic similarity, regardless of disease or transplant status.

Time point described: mouse harvest day 7 after allogeneic transplant. Tail vein injection delivered 10^7 T-cell-depleted bone marrow cells and 10^6 splenic CD5+ T cells. Tissues came from B6→BALB/c major-mismatch GVHD mice at day 7 or 14. The TCR comes from a female BALB/c mouse given C57BL/6 T cells with graft-versus-host disease after an allogeneic hematopoietic cell transplant. The sample was gut tissue.

The CDR3 protein is CASSQDSGYEQYF. The covered CDR3 bases are TGTGCCAGCAGCCAAGATTCTGGGTATGAACAGTAC. This chain joins TRBV5 and TRBJ2-7; maybe TRBD2 (5 bases). The read finishes 1 residue shy of the CDR3 end, and the germline J gene is used to complete it. V lost 0 bases to trimming and J lost 4 bases, with 7 bases between them. The germline V gene encodes CDR1 LGHNA and CDR2 YNLKQL (reference sequence). The CDR3 contains 13 residues.